The T cell receptor (beta chain) described here comes from a study of blood T cell repertoires in COVID-19 (dated by TCRdb to about 2020). For context, the study as a whole: Samples from collaborators originated in the United States, Italy and Spain and spanned both the acute and convalescent phases of COVID-19. The material from the prospective study consisted of cDNA or gDNA derived from T cells, B-cell-depleted T cells, or PBMCs. The dataset comprised deeply sampled blood TCRbeta repertoires from subjects exposed to, actively infected with, or recovered from COVID-19. The repertoires were released in a freely available public database intended as a resource for research on the immune response to SARS-CoV-2. The samples were drawn from the first 160 participants of the ongoing ImmuneRACE study and from over 950 subjects provided by 6 global collaborators. Sample metadata almost always included a de-identified subject ID, COVID-19 status, age in years and sex. Where available, HLA class I and class II types were taken from metadata supplied by the sample provider and were not determined by assay-based typing.

TCRbeta CDR3 regions were amplified from genomic DNA by means of the immunoSEQ Assay, a bias-controlled multiplex PCR. From the authors' description of their analysis: The number of nucleated cells in each sample was estimated from the amplification of reference gene primers within the assay. To quantify the absolute abundance of each unique TCRbeta CDR3 rearrangement, sequence reads were collapsed and filtered. Productive Simpson clonality was computed per sample as the square root of Simpson's diversity index over productive rearrangements. Entries here come from immuneACCESS through TCRdb and include only in-frame sequences with V and J called. Some clones fail to appear in such tables; in the studies checked, an unresolved V gene covers under half of the shortfall, and the cause of the remainder is unknown. That table is the source of V, J and clone size, and D and trimming were worked out from the DNA. This sample has about 65,000 clones in its table, and approximately 93% of those were observed once. About 2.6% of the sample belongs to the ten largest clones.

Broader findings and caveats from the paper: How much clinical and demographic metadata was included differed by source and by participant, and the metadata was provided uncurated.

As for this clone: Its antigen is currently not known. Base qualities were left out, and no much larger clone turns up one base away.

Taken from cysteine to phenylalanine, the CDR3 has 16 residues. CDR3 DNA is the only sequence kept; it has 48 bases, read in frame from the first base. V is pruned by 4 bases and J by 2 bases, leaving 9 bases of the junction without a gene match. Based on the germline V gene, the CDR1 and CDR2 sequences are ENHRY and SYGVKD. Whole blood was collected in K2EDTA tubes by collaborating institutions according to the institutions' own protocols. For TCRbeta analysis, collaborators shipped samples in one of three forms: frozen whole blood, isolated PBMCs, or DNA extracted from either of those sample types.

The specimen sequenced was peripheral blood. The origin of this receptor is a man between 65 and 79 years old with active COVID-19. The receptor chain draws on TRBV10-3 and TRBJ2-5, with 8 middle bases fitting TRBD2. The CDR3 reads CAISVSTGGMQETQYF. The nucleotide sequence is TGTGCCATCAGTGTATCTACGGGGGGGATGCAAGAGACCCAGTACTTC.